The clone carrying this T cell receptor beta chain occurred once. Trimming stripped 6 bases from V and 3 bases from J, with 15 bases between. The CDR3 has 14 amino acids. The germline V gene has CDR1 MNHEY and CDR2 SVGAGI. The source of the sample is a study of technical replicates of blood from four donors. Clones were read by immunoSEQ multiplex PCR, and TCRdb kept only the in-frame ones, dropping some. The sample carries 50,000 to 65,000 clones, 90% to 95% recorded once. The V gene is TRBV6-5, the J gene TRBJ2-7, with D unresolved. Sequencing was carried out using PBMCs. The clonotype comes from a human donor in good health. Some clones in this sample may be carry-over from other donors' samples. This CDR3 reads CASSLDKFFYEQYF. The CDR3 DNA sequence: TGTGCCAGCAGCCTCGACAAGTTCTTCTACGAGCAGTACTTC.